One and the same sample provided the 11 T cell receptor beta chains below, sequenced in a study of blood T cell repertoires in COVID-19. The table came from immunoSEQ multiplex PCR; TCRdb's copy has only in-frame clones and leaves some out. The sample has more than 85,000 clones, around 90% seen once; the top ten hold under 2%. Sequenced material: peripheral blood. These receptors all come from a woman between 45 and 65 years old with COVID-19, enrolled during active disease.

The rearrangement uses TRBV15 and TRBJ1-1; weak D call: TRBD1 (6 bases). Germline CDR1 reads LNHNV; CDR2 reads YYDKDF (reference sequence). Trimming stripped 3 bases from V and 3 bases from J, with 8 bases between. CDR3 length equals 13 residues. The chain's CDR3 is CATSSGQYTEAFF. The CDR3 nucleotides read TGTGCCACCAGCAGCGGACAGTACACTGAAGCTTTCTTT.

CDR3 DNA: TGTGCCAGCAGTGGCCTAGCGGGGGCCGAAGAGACCCAGTACTTC. Protein: CASSGLAGAEETQYF. The chain carries TRBV2 and TRBJ2-5, with TRBD2 matching over 10 bases. CDR1 is SNHLY, CDR2 FYNNEI, per germline. V gave up 4 bases and J gave up 3 bases; unmatched junction bases: 5. The CDR3 consists of 15 residues.

V gene TRBV19 combines with J gene TRBJ1-3, with a weak D call TRBD1 (5 bases). The V end was cut by 5 bases, the J end by 0 bases, with 14 bases between. The germline CDR1 and CDR2 sequences are LNHDA and SQIVND (reference sequence). CDR3 length equals 16 residues. CDR3 DNA sequence: TGTGCCAGTAGTCGGCGGGGGGGAGCCTCTGGAAACACCATATATTTT. This encodes CASSRRGGASGNTIYF.

This chain connects TRBV10-3 to TRBJ1-5; no reliable D call. The CDR3 contains 13 residues. V was pared by 3 bases and J by 6 bases, with 9 bases between. Germline V gene sequence: CDR1 ENHRY, CDR2 SYGVKD. As DNA, the CDR3 is TGTGCCATCAGTGACTCTTTCAGTCAGCCCCAGCATTTT. Its protein is CAISDSFSQPQHF.

This chain uses TRBV6-1 with TRBJ1-1; D remains unclear. The V and J ends lost 0 bases and 7 bases respectively, with 12 bases between them. This CDR3 is 14 amino acids long. From germline, CDR1 is MNHNS and CDR2 SASEGT. The DNA of the CDR3 is TGTGCCAGCAGTGAAGCGGTGGCAGGACTTGAAGCTTTCTTT. Its translation: CASSEAVAGLEAFF.

The rearrangement links TRBV7-9 to TRBJ1-6; D ambiguous. This CDR3 region has 16 residues. Germline CDR1 reads SEHNR; CDR2 reads FQNEAQ (reference sequence). Trimming left V 6 bases short and J 10 bases short, with 22 bases between. CDR3 protein: CASSSRPADGRSPLHF. The CDR3 DNA follows: TGTGCCAGCAGTTCCCGACCAGCGGACGGGCGGTCACCCCTCCACTTT. Looking up the rest from reference TRBV7-9 and TRBJ1-6 gives the full variable domain: DTGVSQNPRHKITKRGQNVTFRCDPISEHNRLYWYRQTLGQGPEFLTYFQNEAQLEKSRLLSDRFSAERPKGSFSTLEIQRTEQGDSAMYLCASSSRPADGRSPLHFGNGTRLTVT.

The chain is built from TRBV6-6 and TRBJ1-6; D is undetermined. Trimming took 2 bases from V and 7 from J, leaving 9 bases between them. This CDR3 has 14 residues. Germline CDR1 MNHNY, CDR2 SVGAGI (reference sequence). CDR3 coding DNA: TGTGCCAGCAGTTACAACGGAGGGAATTCACCCCTCCACTTT. This gives the protein CASSYNGGNSPLHF.

The chain combines TRBV3-1 (or the pseudogene TRBV3-2) with TRBJ2-3, with TRBD1 matching over 7 bases. The ends lost 3 bases at V and 2 bases at J; junction bases unmatched: 8. CDR1 and CDR2 (germline): LGHDT, YNNKEL (reference sequence). There are 16 residues in the CDR3. The CDR3 sequence: CASSHDPGQNTDTQYF. The CDR3 nucleotides read TGTGCCAGCAGCCATGATCCGGGACAGAACACAGATACGCAGTATTTT.

V usage is TRBV11-3 and J usage is TRBJ1-3, with TRBD1 matching 7 bases. V shed 5 bases, J shed 4 bases, and the junction held 11 bases outside the gene matches. CDR1 is SGHNT, CDR2 YENEEA, per germline. This CDR3 has 16 amino acids. The CDR3, as DNA: TGTGCCAGCAGCCAACGACAGGGCCAAGGAGGAAACACCATATATTTT. Its protein is CASSQRQGQGGNTIYF.

In this sample, this clone turned up once. The genes are TRBV6-2 or TRBV6-3 and TRBJ2-7, with TRBD2 matching 8 bases. Germline CDR1 is MNHEY and CDR2 is SVGEGT. V gave up 2 bases and J gave up 2 bases; unmatched junction bases: 8. This CDR3 spans 16 amino acids. The CDR3 sequence is CASSYLPSGFAYEQYF. The CDR3 region has the DNA TGTGCCAGCAGTTACCTCCCTAGCGGGTTTGCCTACGAGCAGTACTTC.

V and J are TRBV30 and TRBJ1-3; D not certain. The V gene's germline CDR1 is GTSNPN and CDR2 SVGIG (reference sequence). The CDR3 extends over 14 amino acids. Deletions cut 6 bases from V and 4 bases from J, with 16 bases between. CDR3 sequence (DNA): TGTGCCTGTCAACCCGGGGAGCACGGAAACACCATATATTTT. This codes for CACQPGEHGNTIYF. Drawing the rest from reference TRBV30 and TRBJ1-3, the complete variable domain is SQTIHQWPATLVQPVGSPLSLECTVEGTSNPNLYWYRQAAGRGLQLLFYSVGIGQISSEVPQNLSASRPQDRQFILSSKKLLLSDSGFYLCACQPGEHGNTIYFGEGSWLTVV.